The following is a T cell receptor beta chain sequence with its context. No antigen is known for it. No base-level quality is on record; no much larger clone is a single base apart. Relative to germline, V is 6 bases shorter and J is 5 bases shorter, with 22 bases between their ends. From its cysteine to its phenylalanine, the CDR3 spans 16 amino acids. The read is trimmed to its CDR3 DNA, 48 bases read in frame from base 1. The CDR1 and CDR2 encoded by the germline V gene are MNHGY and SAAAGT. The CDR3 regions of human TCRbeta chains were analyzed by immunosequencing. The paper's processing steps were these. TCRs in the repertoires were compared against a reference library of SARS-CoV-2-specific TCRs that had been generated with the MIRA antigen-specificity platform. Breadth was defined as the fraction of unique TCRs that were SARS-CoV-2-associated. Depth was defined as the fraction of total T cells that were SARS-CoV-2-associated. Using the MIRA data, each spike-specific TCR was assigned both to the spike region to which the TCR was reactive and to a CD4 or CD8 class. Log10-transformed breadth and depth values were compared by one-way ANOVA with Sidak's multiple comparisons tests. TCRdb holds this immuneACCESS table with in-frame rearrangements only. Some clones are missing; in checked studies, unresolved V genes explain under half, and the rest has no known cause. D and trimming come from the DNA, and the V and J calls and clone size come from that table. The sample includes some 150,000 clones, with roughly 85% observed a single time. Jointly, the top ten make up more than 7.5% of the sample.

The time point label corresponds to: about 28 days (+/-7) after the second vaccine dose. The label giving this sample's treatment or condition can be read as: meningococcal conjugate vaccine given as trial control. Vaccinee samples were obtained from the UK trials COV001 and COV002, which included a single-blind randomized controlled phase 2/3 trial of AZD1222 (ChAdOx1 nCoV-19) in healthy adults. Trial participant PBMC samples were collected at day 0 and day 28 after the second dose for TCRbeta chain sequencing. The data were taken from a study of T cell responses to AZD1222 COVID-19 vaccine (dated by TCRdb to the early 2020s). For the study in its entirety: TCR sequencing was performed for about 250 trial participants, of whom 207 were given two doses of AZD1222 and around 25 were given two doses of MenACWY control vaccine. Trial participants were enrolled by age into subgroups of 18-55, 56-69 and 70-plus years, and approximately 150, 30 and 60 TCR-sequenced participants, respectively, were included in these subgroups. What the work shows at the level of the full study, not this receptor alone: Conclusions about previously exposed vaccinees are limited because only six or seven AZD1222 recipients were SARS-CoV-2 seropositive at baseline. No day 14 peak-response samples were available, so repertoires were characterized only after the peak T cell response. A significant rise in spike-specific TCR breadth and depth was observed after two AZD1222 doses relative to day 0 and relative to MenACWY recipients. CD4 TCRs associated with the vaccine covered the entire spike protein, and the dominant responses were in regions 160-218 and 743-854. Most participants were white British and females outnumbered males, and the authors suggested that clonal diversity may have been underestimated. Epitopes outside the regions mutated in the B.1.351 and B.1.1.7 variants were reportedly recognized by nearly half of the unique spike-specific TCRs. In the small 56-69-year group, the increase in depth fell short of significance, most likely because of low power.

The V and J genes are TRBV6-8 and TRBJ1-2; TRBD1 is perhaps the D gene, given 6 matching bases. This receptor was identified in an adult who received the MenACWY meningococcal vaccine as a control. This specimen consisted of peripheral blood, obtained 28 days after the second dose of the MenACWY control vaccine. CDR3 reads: CASSRPSPDSVYGYTF. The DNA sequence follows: TGTGCCAGCAGCCGCCCCTCTCCGGACAGCGTATATGGCTACACCTTC.